Below are 30 T cell receptor beta chains sequenced from a single sample in a study of early T cells in non-severe SARS-CoV-2 infection. TCRdb fed the 5' RACE reads into MiXCR, producing one record per CDR3 protein. The data show over 60,000 distinct CDR3 sequences, about an eighth seen once. The source material was whole blood, sampled at baseline. The receptors shown here come from an adult who was a healthcare worker with PCR-confirmed SARS-CoV-2 infection or an uninfected control (not recorded which).

This clonotype was recorded a few times. The chain couples TRBV7-9 to TRBJ2-1, with no clear D. V lost 5 bases and J lost 4, with 9 bases in between. There are 13 residues in the CDR3. CDR1 and CDR2 (germline): SEHNR, FQNEAQ (reference sequence). The CDR3, as DNA: TGTGCCAGCAGCCCGAGCTCTTACAATGAGCAGTTCTTC. This translates into CASSPSSYNEQFF.

This clonotype showed up just a few times. The chain couples TRBV6-5 to TRBJ2-6; D unresolved. Trimming pared 9 bases from V and 2 bases from J, leaving 8 bases between. The CDR3 sequence is 13 residues long. Germline V gives CDR1 MNHEY, CDR2 SVGAGI. The CDR3 nucleotides are TGTGCCAGTTGTCCCCCTGGGGCCAACGTCCTGACTTTC. Encoded protein: CASCPPGANVLTF.

The CDR3 loop reads CASRRGSGTEAFF. CDR3 bases: TGCGCCAGCAGGCGGGGATCGGGAACTGAAGCTTTCTTT. The genes are TRBV5-1 and TRBJ1-1; D gene ambiguous. CDR1 and CDR2 from the germline V gene are SGHRS and YFSETQ. V lost 5 bases to trimming and J lost 5 bases, with 13 bases between them. The CDR3 sequence is 13 residues long.

This clonotype has a single count. J is TRBJ2-1 and V is TRBV11-2; D is perhaps TRBD2 (6 bases). The CDR3 runs 15 residues. V lost 3 bases to trimming and J lost 4 bases, with 13 bases between them. Germline CDR1 and CDR2: SGHAT and FQNNGV. CDR3 in amino acids: CASSFLAGPYNEQFF. In DNA, the CDR3 is TGTGCCAGCAGCTTTCTCGCGGGGCCTTACAATGAGCAGTTCTTC.

This clonotype was detected many times. The chain is built from TRBV10-2 and TRBJ2-2; D ambiguous. Germline V CDR1 and CDR2: WSHSY, SAAADI. Trimming cost V 0 bases and J 0 bases, with 8 bases left between them. This CDR3 spans 16 amino acids. CDR3: CASSESRQTNTGELFF. The CDR3 nucleotides read TGCGCCAGCAGTGAGTCCAGGCAGACGAACACCGGGGAGCTGTTTTTT.

In this sample, this clonotype turned up many times. The chain carries TRBV9 and TRBJ1-1; D gene ambiguous. The germline V gene has CDR1 SGDLS and CDR2 YYNGEE. The CDR3 totals 15 residues. V was trimmed by 0 bases and J by 1 base, leaving 10 bases between them. CDR3 in DNA: TGTGCCAGCAGCGTAGTTCCGAACACGAACACTGAAGCTTTCTTT. Translated, it gives CASSVVPNTNTEAFF. The variable domain in full, with the rest retrieved from reference TRBV9 and TRBJ1-1, is DSGVTQTPKHLITATGQRVTLRCSPRSGDLSVYWYQQSLDQGLQFLIQYYNGEERAKGNILERFSAQQFPDLHSELNLSSLELGDSALYFCASSVVPNTNTEAFFGQGTRLTVV.

This clonotype was seen only a few times. DNA of the CDR3: TGTGCCAGCAGCCGCAGAGGGGGCCCAGATACGCAGTATTTT. Amino acids: CASSRRGGPDTQYF. The chain uses TRBV5-4 and TRBJ2-3; 7 bases fit TRBD1. Germline CDR1 is SGHNT and CDR2 is YYREEE (reference sequence). The trim removed 4 bases at V and 4 bases at J, leaving 6 bases unmatched. This CDR3 region has 14 residues. The complete variable domain, with remaining parts taken from reference TRBV5-4 and TRBJ2-3, reads ETGVTQSPTHLIKTRGQQVTLRCSSQSGHNTVSWYQQALGQGPQFIFQYYREEENGRGNFPPRFSGLQFPNYSSELNVNALELDDSALYLCASSRRGGPDTQYFGPGTRLTVL.

In this sample, this clonotype turned up many times. V gene TRBV7-9 combines with J gene TRBJ2-3; 7 nucleotides line up with TRBD1. This CDR3 is 15 amino acids long. V shed 4 bases and J 2 bases; nucleotides not matched to a gene: 6. Germline CDR1 SEHNR, CDR2 FQNEAQ (reference sequence). The CDR3 nucleotides read TGTGCCAGCAGCTCCCGGGACAGCAACACAGATACGCAGTATTTT. Translating it yields CASSSRDSNTDTQYF. Based on the CDR3 plus reference TRBV7-9 and TRBJ2-3, the full variable domain is DTGVSQNPRHKITKRGQNVTFRCDPISEHNRLYWYRQTLGQGPEFLTYFQNEAQLEKSRLLSDRFSAERPKGSFSTLEIQRTEQGDSAMYLCASSSRDSNTDTQYFGPGTRLTVL.

The chain recombines TRBV20-1 with TRBJ2-7, with D uncertain. Germline V lookup: CDR1 DFQATT, CDR2 SNEGSKA (reference sequence). The CDR3 spans 13 residues. V was pared by 3 bases and J by 6 bases, with 15 bases between. In DNA, the CDR3 is TGCAGTGCTAGTGCGCCCCGCGGCACCGAGCAGTACTTC. Its protein is CSASAPRGTEQYF.

This chain links TRBV11-2 with TRBJ2-7; D may be TRBD2 (5 bases). The germline gives CDR1 SGHAT, CDR2 FQNNGV. The V and J ends lost 1 base and 6 bases respectively, with 16 bases between them. This CDR3 contains 15 residues. DNA for the CDR3: TGTGCCAGCAGCTTAGGGAGTGGGGAGATTTCCGAGCAGTACTTC. Residues: CASSLGSGEISEQYF. Variable domain in full (rest from reference TRBV11-2 and TRBJ2-7): EAGVAQSPRYKIIEKRQSVAFWCNPISGHATLYWYQQILGQGPKLLIQFQNNGVVDDSQLPKDRFSAERLKGVDSTLKIQPAKLEDSAVYLCASSLGSGEISEQYFGPGTRLTVT.

The chain combines TRBV2 with TRBJ2-1; the D gene is possibly TRBD2 (6 bases). This CDR3 spans 15 amino acids. CDR1 and CDR2 from the germline V gene are SNHLY and FYNNEI. V was clipped by 3 bases and J by 3 bases, with 12 bases between them. Here the CDR3 reads CASSETGLIYNEQFF. In DNA form, the CDR3 reads TGTGCCAGCAGTGAGACGGGACTTATCTACAATGAGCAGTTCTTC.

This chain connects TRBV20-1 to TRBJ1-1; TRBD1 is a possible D gene (6 bases). Per the germline V gene, CDR1 is DFQATT and CDR2 is SNEGSKA (reference sequence). The length of the CDR3 is 14 residues. V shed 3 bases and J shed 5 bases, with 16 bases lying between them. CDR3 sequence: CSASPRQVGTEAFF. The CDR3 nucleotides read TGCAGTGCTAGCCCAAGACAGGTGGGGACTGAAGCTTTCTTT.

The chain carries TRBV5-5 and TRBJ2-3; D is uncertain. The V and J ends lost 1 base and 3 bases respectively, with 6 bases between them. Germline V gene lookup returns CDR1 SGHKS and CDR2 YYEKEE (reference sequence). There are 13 residues in the CDR3. This CDR3 is CASSLLWTDTQYF. CDR3 DNA: TGTGCCAGCAGCTTGCTATGGACAGATACGCAGTATTTT.

This clonotype has only a few counts. The gene calls are TRBV19 and TRBJ2-7; no clear D. Looked up from germline, CDR1 is LNHDA and CDR2 is SQIVND (reference sequence). The CDR3 has 14 residues. Trimming removed 5 bases from V and 2 bases from J, with 13 bases in between. The CDR3: CASSPVGRAYEQYF. The CDR3 bases are TGTGCCAGTAGTCCCGTCGGACGGGCCTACGAGCAGTACTTC.

The V and J genes are TRBV11-2 and TRBJ2-3; D could derive from TRBD1 or TRBD2 (6 bases each). Per germline, CDR1 SGHAT and CDR2 FQNNGV. Trimming removed 1 base from V and 4 bases from J, with 21 bases in between. The length of the CDR3 is 18 residues. CDR3: CASSLGAKGGAGSDTQYF. The DNA for the CDR3 is TGTGCCAGCAGCTTAGGGGCCAAGGGGGGTGCGGGCTCAGATACGCAGTATTTT.

The chain links TRBV29-1 to TRBJ1-4; the match to TRBD1 covers 7 bases. After removal of 7 bases from V and 3 bases from J, the junction contained 2 bases not matched to a gene. The length of the CDR3 is 12 residues. The germline V gene encodes CDR1 SQVTM and CDR2 ANQGSEA. The CDR3 DNA reads as TGCAGCGCGACAGGGCCTAATGAAAAACTGTTTTTT. It translates to CSATGPNEKLFF.

V usage is TRBV20-1 and J usage is TRBJ2-3, with 8 bases aligning to TRBD1. CDR1 is DFQATT, CDR2 SNEGSKA, per germline (reference sequence). This CDR3 is built from 14 residues. V was clipped by 4 bases and J by 3 bases; unmatched bases: 6. The CDR3, as DNA: TGCAGTGCTACACAGGGGGTCGCGACAGATACGCAGTATTTT. Amino acids: CSATQGVATDTQYF.

This clonotype was recorded a few times. This chain uses TRBV18 with TRBJ2-3; D not resolved. Trimming pared 2 bases from V and 5 bases from J, leaving 5 bases between. In germline, CDR1 is KGHSH, CDR2 LQKENI. This CDR3 region has 12 residues. For the CDR3, the DNA is TGTGCCAGCTCACCAAAGAAAGATACGCAGTATTTT. This sequence encodes CASSPKKDTQYF.

This clonotype was observed many times. This chain uses TRBV12-3 or TRBV12-4 with TRBJ2-1; D is unresolved. The CDR3 length is 12 residues. Deletions cut 6 bases from V and 5 bases from J, with 8 bases between. In DNA form, the CDR3 reads TGTGCCAGCAGGGACGGAAACAATGAGCAGTTCTTC. Amino acid sequence: CASRDGNNEQFF.

Here the CDR3 reads CSARDRVAGTDTQYF. The CDR3 nucleotides read TGCAGTGCTAGGGATAGGGTAGCGGGCACAGATACGCAGTATTTT. V gene TRBV20-1 combines with J gene TRBJ2-3; a weak D match, TRBD2 (6 bases). The V gene lost 3 bases and the J gene lost 1 base, with 14 bases spanning the gap. Germline CDR1 and CDR2: DFQATT and SNEGSKA (reference sequence). The CDR3 runs 15 residues.

This clonotype was observed many times. The chain carries TRBV7-6 and TRBJ2-3; D is tentatively TRBD1 or TRBD2 (5 bases each). With 5 bases removed from V and 2 bases from J, the gap between germline ends came to 11 bases. Germline CDR1 is SGHVS and CDR2 is FNYEAQ. The CDR3 has 14 amino acids. CDR3 nucleotides: TGTGCCAGCAGCCCGGGGCGATCCACAGATACGCAGTATTTT. It encodes CASSPGRSTDTQYF.

This clonotype was found a few times. This sequence joins TRBV5-5 and TRBJ2-3, with unresolved D. Germline CDR1 and CDR2: SGHKS and YYEKEE (reference sequence). There are 14 residues in the CDR3. V lost 1 base and J 2 bases, leaving 8 bases between the germline ends. The CDR3 region has the DNA TGTGCCAGCAGCTTGAGTTCCTACACAGATACGCAGTATTTT. Translating it yields CASSLSSYTDTQYF.

This clonotype appeared a single time. This chain links TRBV2 with TRBJ1-1; D possibly corresponds to TRBD1 (5 bases). The V and J ends lost 7 bases and 4 bases respectively, with 16 bases between them. The CDR3 is 14 residues long. From germline, CDR1 is SNHLY and CDR2 FYNNEI. CDR3: CASNGDPGPTEAFF. The CDR3 nucleotides are TGTGCCAGCAATGGGGACCCCGGCCCCACTGAAGCTTTCTTT.

This clonotype showed up many times. This chain joins TRBV12-3 or TRBV12-4 and TRBJ2-2; the D gene could be TRBD1 or TRBD2 (5 bases each). The length of the CDR3 is 20 residues. Trimming pared 3 bases from V and 4 bases from J, leaving 27 bases between. CDR3 DNA sequence: TGTGCCAGCAGTTTTTCGGGACGGCTGGGATTCCCCTCGAGCACCGGGGAGCTGTTTTTT. This sequence encodes CASSFSGRLGFPSSTGELFF.

This clonotype was recorded a few times. The CDR3 DNA is TGCAGTGTTACAGACAGGGAGTACGAGCAGTACTTC. This codes for CSVTDREYEQYF. The chain combines TRBV20-1 with TRBJ2-7; 7 bases agree with TRBD1. This CDR3 has 12 amino acids. In germline, CDR1 is DFQATT, CDR2 SNEGSKA (reference sequence). After removal of 7 bases from V and 4 bases from J, the junction contained 7 bases not matched to a gene.

This clonotype has only one observation. The chain employs TRBV2 and TRBJ1-2; tentatively, D is TRBD1 (5 bases). The ends were cut back, 9 bases at V and 4 bases at J, with 12 bases in the middle. This CDR3 has 12 amino acids. The germline CDR1 and CDR2 sequences are SNHLY and FYNNEI. The chain's CDR3 is CARYDRSYGYTF. In DNA, the CDR3 is TGTGCCAGATATGACAGATCCTATGGCTACACCTTC.

The sample holds a few counts of this clonotype. V gene TRBV24-1 combines with J gene TRBJ2-7; D might be TRBD1 or TRBD2, each matching 5 bases. The V gene lost 5 bases and the J gene lost 0 bases, with 7 bases spanning the gap. The CDR3 covers 13 residues. Germline V CDR1 and CDR2: KGHDR, SFDVKD. CDR3 DNA: TGTGCCACCAGTGCTGGGGGCTCCTACGAGCAGTACTTC. Translating gives CATSAGGSYEQYF.

The gene calls are TRBV7-6 and TRBJ2-3; the D gene is possibly TRBD2 (5 bases). Trimming shortened V by 4 bases and J by 5 bases, and 22 bases separated the two germline ends. Germline assignment: CDR1 SGHVS and CDR2 FNYEAQ. The CDR3 runs to 17 residues. The CDR3 reads CASSSTWEGGNRDTQYF. The CDR3 bases are TGTGCCAGCAGCTCCACCTGGGAAGGAGGCAATAGAGATACGCAGTATTTT.

Ten or more counts support this clonotype. V usage is TRBV6-5 and J usage is TRBJ1-4, with TRBD1 matching over 7 bases. The V segment lost 2 bases and the J segment 0 bases; nucleotides outside the gene matches: 6. This CDR3 is 17 amino acids long. The germline V gene has CDR1 MNHEY and CDR2 SVGAGI. The CDR3 loop is CASSYRQGGATNEKLFF. CDR3 in DNA: TGTGCCAGCAGTTACCGGCAGGGGGGAGCAACTAATGAAAAACTGTTTTTT.

The table lists this clonotype with a few counts. V gene TRBV7-9 combines with J gene TRBJ1-1; D possibly corresponds to TRBD1 (5 bases). CDR1 and CDR2 (germline): SEHNR, FQNEAQ (reference sequence). CDR3 length: 14 residues. V shed 5 bases and J shed 10 bases, with 20 bases lying between them. The CDR3 is CASSQGRGTLRAFF. Written as DNA, the CDR3 is TGTGCCAGCAGCCAAGGACGGGGGACTTTAAGAGCTTTCTTT.